The 30 T cell receptor beta chains reported below all come from one sample, sequenced in a study of T-cell reconstitution after alpha-beta-depleted transplantation in children. Preparation of the TCRbeta library used unique molecular identifiers. A single record per CDR3 protein comes from TCRdb applying MiXCR to the PCR reads. The table has roughly 400,000 distinct CDR3 sequences, about 40% seen once; the top ten hold 25% to 30%. Here the sequenced sample was PBMCs, taken before TCRalphabeta/CD19-depleted stem cell transplant. Receptors originate from a girl aged 2 to 9 with aplastic anemia, due to receive a stem cell transplant.

This chain connects TRBV6-1 to TRBJ2-5; D not resolved. Germline V gene data show CDR1 as MNHNS and CDR2 as SASEGT. The CDR3 runs to 13 residues. Trimming removed 5 bases from V and 3 bases from J, with 10 bases in between. CDR3 nucleotide sequence: TGTGCCAGCAGTAAGAGCCAGAAAGAGACCCAGTACTTC. It yields the protein CASSKSQKETQYF.

This clonotype occurred many times. The gene calls are TRBV6-5 and TRBJ2-3; D might be TRBD2 (7 bases). The CDR3 is 19 residues long. Per germline, CDR1 MNHEY and CDR2 SVGAGI. V was clipped by 2 bases and J by 2 bases, with 23 bases between them. CDR3 sequence reads: CASSYERGGGLITTDTQYF. For the CDR3, the DNA is TGTGCCAGCAGTTACGAGAGGGGGGGCGGACTCATCACCACAGATACGCAGTATTTT.

This rearrangement joins TRBV20-1 to TRBJ2-5; 11 bases agree with TRBD2. CDR1 DFQATT and CDR2 SNEGSKA come from the germline V gene (reference sequence). J was trimmed by 2 bases and V by 3 bases; bases with no gene match: 8. This CDR3 has 16 residues. The DNA of the CDR3 is TGCAGTGCTAGGCCTAGACTAGCGGGGTTTCAAGAGACCCAGTACTTC. Translating it yields CSARPRLAGFQETQYF.

The chain carries TRBV20-1 and TRBJ2-6, with 14 bases identical to TRBD2. CDR1 and CDR2 (germline): DFQATT, SNEGSKA (reference sequence). The V and J ends lost 5 bases and 1 base, in that order; junction bases with no gene match: 1. The CDR3 has 16 residues. Here the CDR3 DNA reads TGCAGTGCTCGGACTAGCGGGGGGTCTGGGGCCAACGTCCTGACTTTC. Protein product: CSARTSGGSGANVLTF.

The CDR3 region has the DNA TGTGCCAGCAGCTTAAGGTTTTTAGAGGACGAGCAGTACTTC. Its protein product is CASSLRFLEDEQYF. The chain recombines TRBV7-6 with TRBJ2-7; D is uncertain. V was shortened by 2 bases and J by 5 bases, with 13 bases between the two germline ends. The CDR3 has 14 amino acids. CDR1 SGHVS and CDR2 FNYEAQ come from the germline V gene.

There are a few counts of this clonotype. The J gene is TRBJ1-2, the V gene TRBV29-1, with a weak D call TRBD1 (6 bases). This CDR3 region has 14 residues. Trimming shortened V by 6 bases and J by 2 bases, and 16 bases separated the two germline ends. Per germline, CDR1 SQVTM and CDR2 ANQGSEA. CDR3 region: CSVASGGLNYGYTF. Written as DNA, the CDR3 is TGCAGCGTCGCCAGTGGGGGCTTGAACTATGGCTACACCTTC. The variable domain in full, with the rest retrieved from reference TRBV29-1 and TRBJ1-2, is SAVISQKPSRDICQRGTSLTIQCQVDSQVTMMFWYRQQPGQSLTLIATANQGSEATYESGFVIDKFPISRPNLTFSTLTVSNMSPEDSSIYLCSVASGGLNYGYTFGSGTRLTVV.

This chain joins TRBV7-2 and TRBJ2-7; tentative D call: TRBD2 (6 bases). CDR1 and CDR2 (germline): SGHTA, FQGNSA. The CDR3 totals 16 residues. V was shortened by 0 bases and J by 2 bases, with 14 bases between the two germline ends. The CDR3 sequence is CASSLAGDLGAYEQYF. Here the CDR3 DNA reads TGTGCCAGCAGCTTAGCCGGGGACTTAGGGGCCTACGAGCAGTACTTC.

The rearrangement joins TRBV5-1 to TRBJ2-7; 7 bases are shared with TRBD1. Losses at the gene ends were 0 bases for V and 2 bases for J; bases not matched to a gene: 5. Looked up from germline, CDR1 is SGHRS and CDR2 is YFSETQ. CDR3 length: 15 amino acids. The CDR3 DNA is TGCGCCAGCAGCTTGGGGGTCAGGGGGACCTACGAGCAGTACTTC. Protein sequence: CASSLGVRGTYEQYF.

This clonotype was observed a few times. The chain has TRBV11-2 and TRBJ2-1, with a possible D match to TRBD2 (6 bases). V lost 2 bases to trimming and J lost 0 bases, with 17 bases between them. Germline-derived CDR1 and CDR2 are SGHAT and FQNNGV. The CDR3 contains 18 residues. CDR3 protein: CASSLLPLAVLSYNEQFF. CDR3 DNA: TGTGCCAGCAGCTTACTCCCCTTAGCGGTCCTCTCCTACAATGAGCAGTTCTTC. Complete variable domain (other parts from reference TRBV11-2 and TRBJ2-1): EAGVAQSPRYKIIEKRQSVAFWCNPISGHATLYWYQQILGQGPKLLIQFQNNGVVDDSQLPKDRFSAERLKGVDSTLKIQPAKLEDSAVYLCASSLLPLAVLSYNEQFFGPGTRLTVL.

The rearrangement uses TRBV5-1 and TRBJ2-6; a possible D gene is TRBD2 (5 bases). CDR3 length: 18 residues. Trimming shortened V by 3 bases and J by 0 bases, and 16 bases separated the two germline ends. Germline lookup yields CDR1 SGHRS and CDR2 YFSETQ. The CDR3 reads CASSSRPKGSSGANVLTF. DNA of the CDR3: TGCGCCAGCAGCTCACGACCTAAAGGGAGCTCTGGGGCCAACGTCCTGACTTTC.

This clonotype was seen many times. The chain employs TRBV28 and TRBJ2-5; possible D gene TRBD1, 6 bases. CDR1 is MDHEN and CDR2 is SYDVKM in the germline V gene. V was shortened by 6 bases and J by 1 base, with 12 bases between the two germline ends. This CDR3 is 14 amino acids long. For the CDR3, the DNA is TGTGCCAGCAGAGAGGGGACAATCCAAGAGACCCAGTACTTC. Its protein is CASREGTIQETQYF.

The count of this clonotype is one. V gene TRBV7-2 combines with J gene TRBJ2-1, with D perhaps being TRBD1 or TRBD2 (6 bases each). Germline-derived CDR1 and CDR2 are SGHTA and FQGNSA. V shed 3 bases and J shed 7 bases, with 22 bases lying between them. CDR3 size: 17 residues. The CDR3 sequence: CASSFDGGPSAWNEQFF. CDR3 bases: TGTGCCAGCAGCTTTGACGGGGGCCCTTCTGCTTGGAATGAGCAGTTCTTC. Using reference TRBV7-2 and TRBJ2-1 for the parts outside the CDR3, the full variable domain is GAGVSQSPSNKVTEKGKDVELRCDPISGHTALYWYRQSLGQGLEFLIYFQGNSAPDKSGLPSDRFSAERTGGSVSTLTIQRTQQEDSAVYLCASSFDGGPSAWNEQFFGPGTRLTVL.

In its sample, this clonotype was seen many times. The chain couples TRBV5-1 to TRBJ2-7, with D possibly matching TRBD1 (5 bases). V shed 4 bases and J shed 0 bases, with 11 bases lying between them. Germline CDR1 reads SGHRS; CDR2 reads YFSETQ. The CDR3 is made up of 14 amino acids. The CDR3 here is CASSKQESSYEQYF. The CDR3 DNA follows: TGCGCCAGCAGCAAACAGGAGAGCTCCTACGAGCAGTACTTC.

The chain recombines TRBV5-1 with TRBJ2-3, with 9 bases fitting TRBD2. The germline V gene has CDR1 SGHRS and CDR2 YFSETQ. This CDR3 region has 13 residues. J lost 4 bases, V lost 4 bases, and 1 base had no gene match. CDR3 DNA: TGCGCCAGCAGCGCGGGGGGGCCAGATACGCAGTATTTT. Translating gives CASSAGGPDTQYF.

This rearrangement joins TRBV3-1 to TRBJ1-1; D gene uncertain. CDR3 length: 15 residues. The germline gives CDR1 LGHDT, CDR2 YNNKEL (reference sequence). Trimming took 0 bases from V and 0 from J, leaving 8 bases between them. The CDR3 is CASSQERQMNTEAFF. For the CDR3, the DNA is TGTGCCAGCAGCCAAGAACGTCAGATGAACACTGAAGCTTTCTTT.

This clonotype occurred a few times. V gene TRBV28 combines with J gene TRBJ1-5; D remains ambiguous. The V end lost 6 bases, the J end lost 2 bases, and 11 bases lay between the germline ends. The CDR3 has 14 amino acids. CDR1 MDHEN and CDR2 SYDVKM come from the germline V gene. The CDR3, as DNA: TGTGCCAGCAGCTGGGTAGGCGGCAATCAGCCCCAGCATTTT. Translation gives CASSWVGGNQPQHF.

The CDR3 loop is CASPHLVAGEQYF. In DNA, the CDR3 is TGCGCCAGCCCCCATCTCGTGGCCGGCGAGCAGTACTTC. This rearrangement joins TRBV5-1 to TRBJ2-7; no clear D. The CDR3 length is 13 residues. In germline, CDR1 is SGHRS, CDR2 YFSETQ. The V end was cut by 7 bases, the J end by 6 bases, with 17 bases between.

This clonotype was picked up a small number of times. The J gene is TRBJ2-3, the V gene TRBV27, with D perhaps matching TRBD2 (6 bases). The V gene's germline CDR1 is MNHEY and CDR2 SMNVEV (reference sequence). The CDR3 covers 15 residues. Trimming left V 7 bases short and J 0 bases short, with 14 bases between. In DNA, the CDR3 is TGTGCCAGCAAAAGAGCGGGCCCTAGCACAGATACGCAGTATTTT. Amino acids: CASKRAGPSTDTQYF.

The chain is built from TRBV6-1 and TRBJ1-1; 7 bases are a match to TRBD1. The junction had 10 bases not matched to a gene; V was cut back by 6 bases and J by 6 bases. The CDR3 spans 14 residues. CDR1 MNHNS and CDR2 SASEGT come from the germline V gene. The CDR3 protein is CASSSGGAWAEAFF. The CDR3 bases are TGTGCCAGCAGCTCAGGGGGGGCTTGGGCTGAAGCTTTCTTT.

Notes on this clonotype: The junction shows a germline mismatch at one end, possibly a read error. The rearrangement uses TRBV9 and TRBJ2-7; 7 bases are a match to TRBD2. The CDR3 runs to 14 residues. Germline-derived CDR1 and CDR2 are SGDLS and YYNGEE. The CDR3 DNA reads TGTGCCAGCAGCGTAGGGACTAGTTCCTCCGAGCAGTACTTC. Translated, it gives CASSVGTSSSEQYF.

The genes are TRBV9 and TRBJ2-7, with D tentatively TRBD1 or TRBD2 (6 bases each). This CDR3 is built from 15 residues. Germline CDR1 is SGDLS and CDR2 is YYNGEE. Trimming took 4 bases from V and 5 from J, leaving 19 bases between them. The CDR3 spells CASSPPEGGFHEQYF. The CDR3 bases are TGTGCCAGCAGCCCCCCGGAAGGGGGGTTCCACGAGCAGTACTTC.

This clonotype showed up just a few times. The gene calls are TRBV5-1 and TRBJ2-7, with 9 bases identical to TRBD1. The V and J ends lost 1 base and 6 bases, in that order; junction bases with no gene match: 5. Germline V CDR1 and CDR2: SGHRS, YFSETQ. CDR3 length: 14 residues. CDR3 amino acids: CASSLRGQGREQYF. In nucleotides, the CDR3 is TGCGCCAGCAGCTTGAGGGGACAGGGACGCGAGCAGTACTTC.

The chain joins TRBV27 to TRBJ2-7, with D maybe TRBD2 (5 bases). Trimming shortened V by 4 bases and J by 2 bases, and 15 bases separated the two germline ends. CDR3 size: 15 residues. Germline CDR1 reads MNHEY; CDR2 reads SMNVEV (reference sequence). CDR3 protein: CASSSGSTITYEQYF. Here the CDR3 DNA reads TGTGCCAGCAGTTCCGGGTCGACTATTACCTACGAGCAGTACTTC.

This clonotype has a handful of counts. J is TRBJ2-1 and V is TRBV30; the match to TRBD2 covers 12 bases. Germline V CDR1 and CDR2: GTSNPN, SVGIG (reference sequence). Losses at the gene ends were 3 bases for V and 8 bases for J; bases not matched to a gene: 2. The CDR3 is 13 residues long. In DNA form, the CDR3 reads TGTGCCTGGAGGGCTAGCGGGAGGGATGAGCAGTTCTTC. This codes for CAWRASGRDEQFF.

The chain has TRBV15 and TRBJ2-7; 10 nucleotides align to TRBD1. CDR1 is LNHNV, CDR2 YYDKDF, per germline (reference sequence). Unmatched junction bases numbered 11, after V lost 0 bases and J lost 9 bases. The length of the CDR3 is 16 residues. CDR3 region: CATSRDVGTGEKGQYF. The CDR3 bases are TGTGCCACCAGCAGAGATGTTGGGACAGGGGAGAAAGGGCAGTACTTC.

The J gene is TRBJ2-1, the V gene TRBV12-3 or TRBV12-4; 7 nucleotides align to TRBD2. With V trimmed by 3 bases and J by 4 bases, 3 bases remained unmatched. This CDR3 is built from 14 residues. CDR3 in amino acids: CASSFPGGYNEQFF. The CDR3 bases are TGTGCCAGCAGTTTCCCCGGGGGGTACAATGAGCAGTTCTTC.

This chain connects TRBV5-1 to TRBJ2-7, with D unresolved. This CDR3 spans 15 amino acids. Germline assignment: CDR1 SGHRS and CDR2 YFSETQ. The germline V and J ends were trimmed by 2 bases and 5 bases, with 17 bases remaining between them. CDR3 DNA: TGCGCCAGCAGCTTCCGGGCGCGCAACCTGGACGAGCAGTACTTC. Protein: CASSFRARNLDEQYF. The variable domain in full, completed from reference TRBV5-1 and TRBJ2-7, reads KAGVTQTPRYLIKTRGQQVTLSCSPISGHRSVSWYQQTPGQGLQFLFEYFSETQRNKGNFPGRFSGRQFSNSRSEMNVSTLELGDSALYLCASSFRARNLDEQYFGPGTRLTVT.

The chain carries TRBV5-1 and TRBJ1-2; D is perhaps TRBD1 (5 bases). The CDR3 length is 15 residues. Germline loops: CDR1 SGHRS, CDR2 YFSETQ. V lost 2 bases and J 3 bases, leaving 14 bases between the germline ends. The CDR3 DNA reads TGCGCCAGCAGCTTTCAGGGCCCGGCGGACTATGGCTACACCTTC. This sequence encodes CASSFQGPADYGYTF.

Of note for this clonotype: Possible read error: a much larger clone is one base away. CDR3 coding DNA: TGTGCCAGCAGCCCCTTAGCGGGAGGGCTAGACGAGCAGTACTTC. It codes for CASSPLAGGLDEQYF. The rearrangement uses TRBV7-3 and TRBJ2-7; 11 bases are shared with TRBD2. J gave up 5 bases and V 5 bases, and 8 bases lay outside the gene matches. There are 15 residues in the CDR3. Germline values: CDR1 SGHTA, CDR2 FQGTGA.

This clonotype was observed many times. The V gene is TRBV5-1, the J gene TRBJ2-1; a weak D match, TRBD2 (5 bases). Trimming removed 1 base at V and 0 bases at J, with 11 bases between. This CDR3 is 16 amino acids long. Germline V CDR1 and CDR2: SGHRS, YFSETQ. The CDR3 is CASSLSGVYSYNEQFF. The CDR3 region has the DNA TGCGCCAGCAGCTTGAGCGGCGTCTACTCCTACAATGAGCAGTTCTTC.